A selection of T cell receptor beta chains follows, all from one sample in a study of OX40 agonist ivuxolimab in advanced cancers. Data came from immunoSEQ multiplex PCR; TCRdb stores just in-frame clones and leaves some out. Of 50,000 to 70,000 clones listed, around four fifths are singletons. The sample here was CD4+ or CD8+ T cells sorted from blood, taken in a trial of the OX40 agonist ivuxolimab. The receptors derive from an adult with an advanced solid tumor such as melanoma, head and neck, liver or kidney cancer. CDR3s include the opening cysteine and the closing phenylalanine or tryptophan. The order of the fields is V gene, J gene, clone size, D gene, CDR3 protein, CDR3 DNA. The D gene is left open where the match is weak. Only some rows state a clone size, as once, few, many or a class for expanded clones.

TRBV11-2	TRBJ1-1	.	TRBD1	CASSPGQGDEAFF	TGTGCCAGCAGTCCGGGACAGGGGGATGAAGCTTTCTTT
TRBV2	TRBJ2-2	.	.	CASSFPGPLGGELFF	TGTGCCAGCAGTTTCCCGGGACCCCTGGGTGGGGAGCTGTTTTTT
TRBV7-9	TRBJ2-5	.	.	CASSFRQQLGETQYF	TGTGCCAGCAGCTTCAGACAGCAACTAGGAGAGACCCAGTACTTC
TRBV11-2	TRBJ2-4	few	.	CASSPSLGVHIQYF	TGTGCCAGCAGCCCATCACTAGGGGTGCACATTCAGTACTTC
TRBV30	TRBJ2-7	once	.	CAWSVQGYEQYF	TGTGCCTGGAGTGTTCAGGGCTACGAGCAGTACTTC
TRBV4-1	TRBJ2-1	few	TRBD2	CASSRSGTSRRNEQFF	TGCGCCAGCAGCCGAAGCGGGACTAGCAGGAGGAATGAGCAGTTCTTC
TRBV9	TRBJ2-7	.	.	CASSVGGYSYEQYF	TGTGCCAGCAGCGTAGGTGGTTACTCCTACGAGCAGTACTTC
TRBV7-6	TRBJ2-7	.	.	CASSLDHEQYF	TGTGCCAGCAGCTTAGATCACGAGCAGTACTTC
TRBV6-1	TRBJ1-1	.	.	CASSRVWGLRAEAFF	TGTGCCAGCAGCCGGGTGTGGGGGTTGAGGGCTGAAGCTTTCTTT
TRBV2	TRBJ2-5	.	.	CASSVSAIETQYF	TGTGCCAGCAGTGTTAGCGCTATAGAGACCCAGTACTTC